Listed below are T cell receptor beta chains from one sample, sequenced in a study of CD8 T cells in Susac syndrome. Each CDR3 protein gets one entry after TCRdb re-called the immunoSEQ multiplex PCR reads with MiXCR. This repertoire shows 100,000 to 150,000 distinct CDR3 sequences, around 94% found once; its top ten account for over 0.07%. The sample consisted of CD4+ T cells from PBMCs. The origin of the receptors is a human donor in good health. Each CDR3 is given with its conserved first and last residue. The D gene is left open where the match is weak. The listing skips clone size in some rows; elsewhere it reads once, few, many or a size class.

d_gene: TRBD2; j_gene: TRBJ2-1; v_gene: TRBV15; len: 17; abundance: -; CDR3nt: TGTGCCACCAGCAGGGGGACCGGGACTAGCGGTTACAATGAGCAGTTCTTC; CDR3aa: CATSRGTGTSGYNEQFF
d_gene: -; j_gene: TRBJ1-1; v_gene: TRBV6-6; len: 15; abundance: -; CDR3nt: TGTGCCAGCAGTTACTCGAGTGGGAGGGACACTGAAGCTTTCTTT; CDR3aa: CASSYSSGRDTEAFF
d_gene: TRBD2; j_gene: TRBJ2-3; v_gene: TRBV3-1; len: 15; abundance: -; CDR3nt: TGTGCCAGCAGCCGACTAGCGGGAGGCACAGATACGCAGTATTTT; CDR3aa: CASSRLAGGTDTQYF
d_gene: -; j_gene: TRBJ2-1; v_gene: TRBV27; len: 13; abundance: -; CDR3nt: TGTGCCAGCAGTTTCCTCAGGGGCAATGAGCAGTTCTTC; CDR3aa: CASSFLRGNEQFF
d_gene: -; j_gene: TRBJ2-7; v_gene: TRBV27; len: 13; abundance: once; CDR3nt: TGTGCCAGCAGTTATCCAGGGTCGAGGGAGCAGTACTTC; CDR3aa: CASSYPGSREQYF
d_gene: -; j_gene: TRBJ1-5; v_gene: TRBV6-2/TRBV6-3; len: 12; abundance: -; CDR3nt: TGTGCCAGCGAGAGATGGGGTCAGCCCCAGCATTTT; CDR3aa: CASERWGQPQHF
d_gene: TRBD2; j_gene: TRBJ2-5; v_gene: TRBV7-2; len: 15; abundance: -; CDR3nt: TGTGCCAGCAGCTTTAGCGGGAGGTCCCAAGAGACCCAGTACTTC; CDR3aa: CASSFSGRSQETQYF
d_gene: TRBD2; j_gene: TRBJ2-5; v_gene: TRBV2; len: 15; abundance: -; CDR3nt: TGTGCCAGCGAGTCGTGGACTAGCGGTCAAGAGACCCAGTACTTC; CDR3aa: CASESWTSGQETQYF
d_gene: TRBD2; j_gene: TRBJ2-3; v_gene: TRBV20-1; len: 16; abundance: -; CDR3nt: TGCAGTGCTAGAGATTCCAGCGGGAGAGTCGCAGATACGCAGTATTTT; CDR3aa: CSARDSSGRVADTQYF
d_gene: TRBD1; j_gene: TRBJ1-2; v_gene: TRBV10-1; len: 14; abundance: -; CDR3nt: TGCGCCAGCAGTGGGACAGGGGATCGCTATGGCTACACCTTC; CDR3aa: CASSGTGDRYGYTF
d_gene: -; j_gene: TRBJ1-2; v_gene: TRBV20-1; len: 13; abundance: -; CDR3nt: TGCAGTGCAGGTGGGGGGGCAAGATATGGCTACACCTTC; CDR3aa: CSAGGGARYGYTF
d_gene: -; j_gene: TRBJ2-1; v_gene: TRBV5-1; len: 15; abundance: -; CDR3nt: TGCGCCAGCAGCTTGAAGCCAGGGGTTGAAAATGAGCAGTTCTTC; CDR3aa: CASSLKPGVENEQFF
d_gene: -; j_gene: TRBJ1-1; v_gene: TRBV12-3/TRBV12-4; len: 17; abundance: -; CDR3nt: TGTGCCAGCAGTTTAGCGCCGGCTGTAGGGTTGAACACTGAAGCTTTCTTT; CDR3aa: CASSLAPAVGLNTEAFF
d_gene: -; j_gene: TRBJ1-3; v_gene: TRBV5-1; len: 15; abundance: -; CDR3nt: TGCGCCAGCAGTCTGGAAGGAGTGGCGGAAAACACCATATATTTT; CDR3aa: CASSLEGVAENTIYF
d_gene: -; j_gene: TRBJ2-2; v_gene: TRBV20-1; len: 16; abundance: -; CDR3nt: TGCAGTGCTAGAGATTCGGTGTCTAAGAACACCGGGGAGCTGTTTTTT; CDR3aa: CSARDSVSKNTGELFF
d_gene: -; j_gene: TRBJ1-5; v_gene: TRBV5-1; len: 14; abundance: -; CDR3nt: TGCGCCAGCAGCTTAGGAGACCGGAATCAGCCCCAGCATTTT; CDR3aa: CASSLGDRNQPQHF
d_gene: TRBD1; j_gene: TRBJ2-2; v_gene: TRBV5-1; len: 17; abundance: -; CDR3nt: TGCGCCAGCAGCTTGGCTCGGGACAGCGCGAACACCGGGGAGCTGTTTTTT; CDR3aa: CASSLARDSANTGELFF
d_gene: -; j_gene: TRBJ2-6; v_gene: TRBV7-9; len: 14; abundance: -; CDR3nt: TGTGCCAGCAGCTTAGCGCTTGGGGCCAACGTCCTGACTTTC; CDR3aa: CASSLALGANVLTF
d_gene: TRBD1; j_gene: TRBJ2-1; v_gene: TRBV7-8; len: 17; abundance: -; CDR3nt: TGTGCCAGCAGCTTAGGGGGGGGGACAGGGAGGAACAATGAGCAGTTCTTC; CDR3aa: CASSLGGGTGRNNEQFF
d_gene: TRBD1; j_gene: TRBJ2-1; v_gene: TRBV2; len: 16; abundance: -; CDR3nt: TGTGCCAGCAGTGAAACAGGGGCAGTGGCCTACAATGAGCAGTTCTTC; CDR3aa: CASSETGAVAYNEQFF
d_gene: -; j_gene: TRBJ1-5; v_gene: TRBV3-1; len: 11; abundance: -; CDR3nt: TGTGCCAGCAGCGGAGGGGGGCCCCAGCATTTT; CDR3aa: CASSGGGPQHF
d_gene: -; j_gene: TRBJ2-3; v_gene: TRBV20-1; len: 16; abundance: -; CDR3nt: TGCAGTGCTAGAGCCCCACCGGGACTGGGCACAGATACGCAGTATTTT; CDR3aa: CSARAPPGLGTDTQYF
d_gene: -; j_gene: TRBJ1-5; v_gene: TRBV2; len: 13; abundance: -; CDR3nt: TGTGCCAGCTCACCGGGGATCAATCAGCCCCAGCATTTT; CDR3aa: CASSPGINQPQHF
d_gene: TRBD1; j_gene: TRBJ2-1; v_gene: TRBV10-3; len: 14; abundance: -; CDR3nt: TGTGCCATCAGCAACAGGGGAGTAGGGGATGAGCAGTTCTTC; CDR3aa: CAISNRGVGDEQFF
d_gene: TRBD1; j_gene: TRBJ2-1; v_gene: TRBV2; len: 14; abundance: -; CDR3nt: TGTGCCAGCAGTGAAGCTGGGACAGGGGGGCTTCGGTTCTTC; CDR3aa: CASSEAGTGGLRFF
d_gene: TRBD1; j_gene: TRBJ2-7; v_gene: TRBV5-4; len: 16; abundance: -; CDR3nt: TGTGCCAGCAGCTTGGAGCTCTCAGGGGGTTCCTACGAGCAGTACTTC; CDR3aa: CASSLELSGGSYEQYF
d_gene: TRBD1; j_gene: TRBJ1-5; v_gene: TRBV6-5; len: 14; abundance: -; CDR3nt: TGTGCCAGCAGTCGCGACAGGGTCGGGCAGCCCCAGCATTTT; CDR3aa: CASSRDRVGQPQHF
d_gene: -; j_gene: TRBJ1-1; v_gene: TRBV30; len: 12; abundance: -; CDR3nt: TGTGCCTGGAGTAGCGACGCAAACCGAGCTTTCTTT; CDR3aa: CAWSSDANRAFF
d_gene: -; j_gene: TRBJ1-5; v_gene: TRBV5-1; len: 14; abundance: -; CDR3nt: TGCGCCAGCAGGCCGGGACTTTACAATCAGCCCCAGCATTTT; CDR3aa: CASRPGLYNQPQHF
d_gene: -; j_gene: TRBJ2-7; v_gene: TRBV7-6; len: 14; abundance: -; CDR3nt: TGTGCCAGCAGCTTACCAGGGGTAATCTACGAGCAGTACTTC; CDR3aa: CASSLPGVIYEQYF
d_gene: TRBD1; j_gene: TRBJ1-3; v_gene: TRBV20-1; len: 14; abundance: -; CDR3nt: TGCAGTGCTATTACAGGGGCGCGTGGAAACACCATATATTTT; CDR3aa: CSAITGARGNTIYF
d_gene: -; j_gene: TRBJ2-2; v_gene: TRBV5-1; len: 15; abundance: once; CDR3nt: TGCGCCAGCAGCTTGCCGGGGTCTAACACCGGGGAGCTGTTTTTT; CDR3aa: CASSLPGSNTGELFF
d_gene: -; j_gene: TRBJ1-1; v_gene: TRBV7-2; len: 13; abundance: -; CDR3nt: TGTGCCAGCAGCTTAATTTCGAGATTAGGAGCTTTCTTT; CDR3aa: CASSLISRLGAFF
d_gene: -; j_gene: TRBJ1-5; v_gene: TRBV20-1; len: 14; abundance: -; CDR3nt: TGCAGTGCTAGAGAAGGGCTTGGTAATCAGCCCCAGCATTTT; CDR3aa: CSAREGLGNQPQHF
d_gene: -; j_gene: TRBJ2-1; v_gene: TRBV3-1; len: 15; abundance: -; CDR3nt: TGTGCCAGCAGCCAAGTTTTAGCTTCCTACAATGAGCAGTTCTTC; CDR3aa: CASSQVLASYNEQFF
d_gene: TRBD1; j_gene: TRBJ1-1; v_gene: TRBV30; len: 13; abundance: -; CDR3nt: TGTGCCTGGAGCGGACAGGGCGGGACTGAAGCTTTCTTT; CDR3aa: CAWSGQGGTEAFF
d_gene: TRBD1; j_gene: TRBJ2-7; v_gene: TRBV29-1; len: 14; abundance: -; CDR3nt: TGCAGCGTTAAAACAGGGGACAGGGGCTACGAGCAGTACTTC; CDR3aa: CSVKTGDRGYEQYF
d_gene: -; j_gene: TRBJ1-1; v_gene: TRBV2; len: 15; abundance: -; CDR3nt: TGTGCCAGCAGTGAAGCTGGGGGGAGGGACACTGAAGCTTTCTTT; CDR3aa: CASSEAGGRDTEAFF
d_gene: -; j_gene: TRBJ1-2; v_gene: TRBV19; len: 15; abundance: -; CDR3nt: TGTGCCAGTAGGCATCACCGGGCGGCTAACTATGGCTACACCTTC; CDR3aa: CASRHHRAANYGYTF
d_gene: TRBD1; j_gene: TRBJ1-2; v_gene: TRBV7-2; len: 16; abundance: -; CDR3nt: TGTGCCAGCAGCCCTTCCCCAGGGGGCGCCGGCTATGGCTACACCTTC; CDR3aa: CASSPSPGGAGYGYTF
d_gene: -; j_gene: TRBJ2-3; v_gene: TRBV14; len: 14; abundance: -; CDR3nt: TGTGCCAGCAGATCCAGCAAGGGGACAGATACGCAGTATTTT; CDR3aa: CASRSSKGTDTQYF
d_gene: -; j_gene: TRBJ1-1; v_gene: TRBV30; len: 13; abundance: -; CDR3nt: TGTGCCTGGAGTCTAGGGTTCAACACTGAAGCTTTCTTT; CDR3aa: CAWSLGFNTEAFF
d_gene: -; j_gene: TRBJ2-5; v_gene: TRBV29-1; len: 11; abundance: -; CDR3nt: TGCAGCGTTGACTGGGGGGAGACCCAGTACTTC; CDR3aa: CSVDWGETQYF
d_gene: -; j_gene: TRBJ2-5; v_gene: TRBV2; len: 12; abundance: -; CDR3nt: TGTGCCAGCCGCGGGATTGGAGAGACCCAGTACTTC; CDR3aa: CASRGIGETQYF
d_gene: -; j_gene: TRBJ1-1; v_gene: TRBV6-5; len: 16; abundance: -; CDR3nt: TGTGCCAGCAGTTACCAGGGAAGAGGGGGGAACACTGAAGCTTTCTTT; CDR3aa: CASSYQGRGGNTEAFF
d_gene: -; j_gene: TRBJ1-1; v_gene: TRBV5-1; len: 13; abundance: -; CDR3nt: TGCGCCAGCAGCTGGACCGAGGGCACTGAAGCTTTCTTT; CDR3aa: CASSWTEGTEAFF
d_gene: TRBD2; j_gene: TRBJ2-1; v_gene: TRBV5-1; len: 17; abundance: -; CDR3nt: TGCGCCAGCAGCTCGGGACTAGCGGGAGGGCCGATGAATGAGCAGTTCTTC; CDR3aa: CASSSGLAGGPMNEQFF
d_gene: TRBD2; j_gene: TRBJ2-1; v_gene: TRBV6-2/TRBV6-3; len: 14; abundance: -; CDR3nt: TGTGCCAGCAGGCCCGGGACTAGCGTGGGCGGGCAGTTCTTC; CDR3aa: CASRPGTSVGGQFF
d_gene: TRBD2; j_gene: TRBJ2-5; v_gene: TRBV12-3/TRBV12-4; len: 14; abundance: -; CDR3nt: TGTGCCAGCAGTCCTAGCGGGCAACAAGAGACCCAGTACTTC; CDR3aa: CASSPSGQQETQYF